Below, one T cell receptor beta chain is given with its context. Its antigen is unknown. This sample was included in a study of CD8 T cells in ankylosing spondylitis. With molecular barcodes, quantitative 5'-RACE was used to make the TCR beta libraries. TCRdb itself ran the 5' RACE reads through MiXCR, one entry per CDR3 protein. The sample lists roughly 100,000 distinct CDR3 sequences, about 7.7% occurring once. The ends were cut back, 3 bases at V and 2 bases at J, with 11 bases in the middle. Germline loops: CDR1 SQVTM, CDR2 ANQGSEA. This CDR3 spans 13 amino acids. General observations from the study: Within matched ankylosing spondylitis synovial fluid, disease-linked clones were reportedly significantly enriched. A TCR beta motif made of fewer than ten highly homologous variants seemed typical of ankylosing spondylitis blood. Peripheral blood held disease-linked clones only at relatively low frequency, and these were CD8+.

The specimen was blood, either unsorted or a sorted T cell fraction (not recorded which). The chain uses TRBV29-1 and TRBJ2-7; D perhaps matches TRBD1 (6 bases). The TCR sequence derives from a male donor with ankylosing spondylitis or in good health (not recorded which). The CDR3 protein is CSVEDRVTYEQYF. The CDR3 DNA reads as TGCAGCGTTGAGGACAGAGTAACCTACGAGCAGTACTTC.